Listed below are T cell receptor beta chains from one sample, sequenced in a study of patients and donors after allogeneic stem cell transplantation. MiXCR was run by TCRdb on the RT-PCR reads, yielding one entry per CDR3 protein. This sample has about 150,000 distinct CDR3 sequences; about 36% occur once, and the top ten carry around 50%. The sample was blood, either unsorted or a sorted T cell fraction (not recorded which). Every receptor here comes from a human donor who was either an allogeneic HSCT recipient or a stem cell or donor lymphocyte infusion donor (not recorded which). It is not recorded whose cells these are; they may come from a transplant donor. The CDR3 runs from the conserved cysteine through the conserved F or W. A D gene is named only where the DNA matches it firmly. Only some rows state a clone size, as once, few, many or a class for expanded clones.

TRBJ1-1 | . | few | 15 | TRBV5-5 | TGTGCCAGCAGCTTCGAAACACCGGGGCGAACTGAAGCTTTCTTT | CASSFETPGRTEAFF
TRBJ2-3 | . | . | 16 | TRBV7-9 | TGTGCCAGCAGCTTAGCAGGGGACCTTAGCACAGATACGCAGTATTTT | CASSLAGDLSTDTQYF
TRBJ2-1 | TRBD1 | few | 16 | TRBV9 | TGTGCCAGCAGCGTCCAGGACAGGGGGCAAATCGATGAGCAGTTCTTC | CASSVQDRGQIDEQFF
TRBJ1-2 | TRBD1 | . | 17 | TRBV20-1 | TGCAGTGCTACCCCGGTCGGGACAGGGGTTTTGATCTATGGCTACACCTTC | CSATPVGTGVLIYGYTF
TRBJ2-5 | TRBD1 | few | 13 | TRBV10-3 | TGTGCCATCTCCCGGGACAGCCAAGAGACCCAGTACTTC | CAISRDSQETQYF
TRBJ1-2 | . | few | 13 | TRBV20-1 | TGCAGTGCTAGAGATCAGGGCAGCTATGGCTACACCTTC | CSARDQGSYGYTF
TRBJ1-2 | TRBD1 | . | 17 | TRBV29-1 | TGCAGCGTTGAAGATTTACTCTGGGACAGGGCGAACTATGGCTACACCTTC | CSVEDLLWDRANYGYTF
TRBJ1-2 | . | many | 13 | TRBV6-5 | TGTGCCAGCAGTTACTCGGACAAATATGGCTACACCTTC | CASSYSDKYGYTF
TRBJ1-5 | . | few | 15 | TRBV12-3/TRBV12-4 | TGTGCCAGCAGTTTAGGTGGGCCTTACAATCAGCCCCAGCATTTT | CASSLGGPYNQPQHF
TRBJ1-1 | . | . | 16 | TRBV3-1 | TGTGCCAGCACCCAGCGTATGGACCAAGGGGACACTGAAGCTTTCTTT | CASTQRMDQGDTEAFF
TRBJ1-3 | . | many | 15 | TRBV9 | TGTGCCAGCAGCGTGGGAGGCTTCTCTGGAAACACCATATATTTT | CASSVGGFSGNTIYF
TRBJ2-3 | . | . | 16 | TRBV4-1 | TGCGCCAGCAGCCAAGTTGGAGCGCCATTGGCAGATACGCAGTATTTT | CASSQVGAPLADTQYF
TRBJ1-1 | TRBD1 | . | 15 | TRBV12-3/TRBV12-4 | TGTGCCAGCAGCCCCTTTGGGACAGGGACGAATGAAGCTTTCTTT | CASSPFGTGTNEAFF
TRBJ1-1 | . | few | 15 | TRBV11-2 | TGTGCCAGCAGCTTAGATGAGGGGGGTCACACTGAAGCTTTCTTT | CASSLDEGGHTEAFF
TRBJ1-4 | . | . | 18 | TRBV7-9 | TGTGCCAGCAGCACCCGGGTCAACCAACAGGGAGGAGTTGAAAAACTGTTTTTT | CASSTRVNQQGGVEKLFF
TRBJ2-5 | . | . | 13 | TRBV29-1 | TGCAGCGGCATGGACAGTTGGGGAGAGACCCAGTACTTC | CSGMDSWGETQYF
TRBJ1-2 | . | . | 15 | TRBV12-3/TRBV12-4 | TGTGCCAGCAGGGTCAAAGATTTTGCGAACTATGGCTACACCTTC | CASRVKDFANYGYTF
TRBJ1-3 | . | . | 15 | TRBV29-1 | TGCAGCGTAGGAGTATCTGTACAATCTGGAAACACCATATATTTT | CSVGVSVQSGNTIYF
TRBJ1-1 | . | few | 13 | TRBV6-5 | TGTGCCAGCAGTTACGAGAGGGCCACTGAAGCTTTCTTT | CASSYERATEAFF
TRBJ1-4 | . | few | 15 | TRBV28 | TGTGCCAGCAGTTTCCCGGCGGGGCCTGATGAAAAACTGTTTTTT | CASSFPAGPDEKLFF
TRBJ1-6 | . | . | 17 | TRBV6-5 | TGTGCCAGCAGTTACCGATACTCGTACGGGAATAATTCACCCCTCCACTTT | CASSYRYSYGNNSPLHF
TRBJ2-1 | . | . | 14 | TRBV5-1 | TGCGCCAGCAGCTTAGGACGGACCTACAATGAGCAGTTCTTC | CASSLGRTYNEQFF
TRBJ1-2 | . | few | 12 | TRBV13 | TGTGCCAGCAGCACCGGGCGCGGAGGCTACACCTTC | CASSTGRGGYTF
TRBJ2-3 | TRBD2 | . | 14 | TRBV12-3/TRBV12-4 | TGTGCCGACCGCACTAGCGGGGGGGCAGATACGCAGTATTTT | CADRTSGGADTQYF